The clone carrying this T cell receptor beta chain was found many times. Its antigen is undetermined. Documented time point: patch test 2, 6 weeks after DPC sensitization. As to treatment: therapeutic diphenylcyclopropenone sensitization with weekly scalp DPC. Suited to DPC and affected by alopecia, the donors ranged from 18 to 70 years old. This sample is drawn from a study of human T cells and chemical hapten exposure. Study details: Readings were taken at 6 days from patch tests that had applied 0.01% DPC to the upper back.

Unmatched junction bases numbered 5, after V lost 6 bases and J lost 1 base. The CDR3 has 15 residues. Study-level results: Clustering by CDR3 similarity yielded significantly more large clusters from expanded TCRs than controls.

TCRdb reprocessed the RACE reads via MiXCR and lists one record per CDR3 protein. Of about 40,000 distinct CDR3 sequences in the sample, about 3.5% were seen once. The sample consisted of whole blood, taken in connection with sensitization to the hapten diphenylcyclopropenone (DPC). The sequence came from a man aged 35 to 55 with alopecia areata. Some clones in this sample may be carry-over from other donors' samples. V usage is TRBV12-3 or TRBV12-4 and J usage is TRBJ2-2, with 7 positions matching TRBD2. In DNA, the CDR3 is TGTGCCAGCAGCAAATCTAGCGGGAACACCGGGGAGCTGTTTTTT. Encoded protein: CASSKSSGNTGELFF.